What follows are 17 T cell receptor beta chains derived from one specimen sequenced in a study of a mutant IDH1 vaccine in newly diagnosed glioma. As to time point: week 23, last vaccination. It was 300 ug of mutant IDH1 20-mer peptide that made up each vaccine dose, given with topical imiquimod. These TCRs' antigens remain unknown. Profiling relied on immunoSEQ multiplex PCR, and the TCRdb table lists in-frame clones only, not all of them. The table records roughly 60,000 clones, 85% of them present only once. The sample was PBMCs, taken from a glioma patient whose treatment included an IDH1 peptide vaccine. Every receptor here comes from a man aged 25 to 40 with glioma.

V is TRBV18 and J is TRBJ1-2; D not resolved. Germline V gives CDR1 KGHSH, CDR2 LQKENI. This CDR3 spans 13 amino acids. Trimming removed 3 bases at V and 0 bases at J, with 5 bases between. The DNA of the CDR3 is TGTGCCAGCTCACCCGACACTAACTATGGCTACACCTTC. It yields the protein CASSPDTNYGYTF.

This chain uses TRBV7-6 with TRBJ2-1; 9 nucleotides agree with TRBD2. Germline CDR1 and CDR2: SGHVS and FNYEAQ. This CDR3 comprises 15 residues. V lost 5 bases, J lost 1 base, and 3 bases stayed unmatched. CDR3 sequence: CASSPGLASYNEQFF. In DNA form, the CDR3 reads TGTGCCAGCAGCCCGGGACTAGCTTCCTACAATGAGCAGTTCTTC. The complete variable domain, with remaining parts taken from reference TRBV7-6 and TRBJ2-1, reads GAGVSQSPRYKVTKRGQDVALRCDPISGHVSLYWYRQALGQGPEFLTYFNYEAQQDKSGLPNDRFSAERPEGSISTLTIQRTEQRDSAMYRCASSPGLASYNEQFFGPGTRLTVL.

There are a few counts of this clone. The V gene is TRBV6-6, the J gene TRBJ1-5; 9 bases are a match to TRBD1. With 2 bases clipped from V and 4 bases from J, the junction kept 6 bases outside the gene matches. The germline V gene has CDR1 MNHNY and CDR2 SVGAGI (reference sequence). The CDR3 loop spans 16 amino acids. CDR3 coding DNA: TGTGCCAGCAGTTACCCCGGACAGGGGAAAAATCAGCCCCAGCATTTT. This codes for CASSYPGQGKNQPQHF.

V and J are TRBV19 and TRBJ1-2; D unresolved. The V and J ends lost 1 base and 2 bases respectively, with 11 bases between them. The CDR3 is 15 amino acids. CDR1 is LNHDA, CDR2 SQIVND, per germline (reference sequence). The CDR3 loop is CASSIVGAGNYGYTF. Here the CDR3 DNA reads TGTGCCAGTAGTATAGTGGGAGCCGGAAACTATGGCTACACCTTC.

The gene calls are TRBV7-8 and TRBJ2-1; TRBD1 matches at 10 bases. In germline, CDR1 is SGHVS, CDR2 FQNEAQ. V lost 3 bases to trimming and J lost 4 bases; unmatched junction nucleotides: 9. The CDR3 totals 17 residues. This chain's CDR3 is CASSLWGTGAFYNEQFF. Here the CDR3 DNA reads TGTGCCAGCAGCTTGTGGGGGACAGGGGCGTTTTACAATGAGCAGTTCTTC.

The chain employs TRBV9 and TRBJ2-7, with D unclear. The CDR3 consists of 15 residues. Trimming left V 4 bases short and J 2 bases short, with 16 bases between. Germline values: CDR1 SGDLS, CDR2 YYNGEE. The CDR3 loop is CASSPRVDGPYEQYF. The DNA for the CDR3 is TGTGCCAGCAGCCCCCGGGTGGACGGACCCTACGAGCAGTACTTC.

The V gene is TRBV7-9, the J gene TRBJ1-1; D is possibly TRBD1 (6 bases). The V and J ends lost 1 base and 2 bases respectively, with 20 bases between them. The CDR3 is made up of 18 amino acids. Germline V gene sequence: CDR1 SEHNR, CDR2 FQNEAQ (reference sequence). The CDR3 coding sequence is TGTGCCAGCAGCTTAGTGGTCTCTCGGGGGGCTAGAAACACTGAAGCTTTCTTT. This encodes CASSLVVSRGARNTEAFF. The whole variable domain, remainder taken from reference TRBV7-9 and TRBJ1-1, is DTGVSQNPRHKITKRGQNVTFRCDPISEHNRLYWYRQTLGQGPEFLTYFQNEAQLEKSRLLSDRFSAERPKGSFSTLEIQRTEQGDSAMYLCASSLVVSRGARNTEAFFGQGTRLTVV.

The J gene is TRBJ1-2, the V gene TRBV7-9; 9 bases agree with TRBD1. The CDR3 has 15 residues. Germline CDR1 and CDR2: SEHNR and FQNEAQ (reference sequence). The trim removed 3 bases at V and 4 bases at J, leaving 6 bases unmatched. CDR3 sequence: CASSLGQGRGYGYTF. As DNA, the CDR3 is TGTGCCAGCAGCTTGGGACAGGGACGGGGCTATGGCTACACCTTC.

The genes are TRBV5-6 and TRBJ2-2, with D tentatively TRBD2 (5 bases). V was shortened by 7 bases and J by 8 bases, with 9 bases between the two germline ends. This CDR3 is built from 11 residues. Germline values: CDR1 SGHDT, CDR2 YYEEEE. The CDR3 loop is CASAGGGELFF. The CDR3 bases are TGTGCCAGCGCGGGTGGAGGGGAGCTGTTTTTT.

The chain employs TRBV27 and TRBJ1-2; 10 bases align to TRBD1. The J segment lost 2 bases and the V segment lost 6 bases, leaving 3 bases of the junction unmatched. The CDR3 has 14 residues. Germline CDR1 reads MNHEY; CDR2 reads SMNVEV (reference sequence). The CDR3 sequence is CASRPGQGNYGYTF. CDR3 nucleotide sequence: TGTGCCAGCAGACCGGGACAGGGGAACTATGGCTACACCTTC.

V gene TRBV5-1 combines with J gene TRBJ2-5; the D gene is possibly TRBD2 (6 bases). Germline V CDR1 and CDR2: SGHRS, YFSETQ. The germline V and J ends were trimmed by 0 bases and 5 bases, with 11 bases remaining between them. The length of the CDR3 is 14 residues. Here the CDR3 DNA reads TGCGCCAGCAGCTTGGTTCTAGCGAGTGAGACCCAGTACTTC. Amino acid sequence: CASSLVLASETQYF.

This chain joins TRBV5-1 and TRBJ2-7; 8 bases line up with TRBD2. The trim removed 4 bases at V and 0 bases at J, leaving 6 bases unmatched. The CDR3 consists of 15 residues. Germline V gene lookup returns CDR1 SGHRS and CDR2 YFSETQ. DNA for the CDR3: TGCGCCAGCAGCGTTAGCGGGGCCTCCTCCTACGAGCAGTACTTC. Its protein is CASSVSGASSYEQYF.

CDR3 nucleotide sequence: TGCGCCAGCAGTGGTCGGACAGGGGAATCCGAGCAGTACTTC. This encodes CASSGRTGESEQYF. The rearrangement uses TRBV10-2 and TRBJ2-5; 9 bases map to TRBD1. The J call is uncertain, as TRBJ2-7 better fits the DNA end. This CDR3 contains 14 residues. CDR1 and CDR2 (germline): WSHSY, SAAADI.

The chain has TRBV6-5 and TRBJ2-7; D remains ambiguous. This CDR3 region has 12 residues. Germline V gene sequence: CDR1 MNHEY, CDR2 SVGAGI. The ends were cut back, 7 bases at V and 1 base at J, with 8 bases in the middle. This CDR3 reads CASTARSYEQYF. In nucleotides, the CDR3 is TGTGCCAGCACCGCAAGGTCCTACGAGCAGTACTTC.

This chain connects TRBV9 to TRBJ2-1, with D possibly matching TRBD1 (6 bases). CDR3 length equals 15 residues. The ends were cut back, 2 bases at V and 5 bases at J, with 14 bases in the middle. Germline CDR1 and CDR2: SGDLS and YYNGEE. The CDR3 reads CASSVGGGRDNEQFF. CDR3 sequence (DNA): TGTGCCAGCAGCGTCGGTGGGGGCCGCGACAATGAGCAGTTCTTC.

This chain joins TRBV27 and TRBJ1-2; D possibly corresponds to TRBD1 (5 bases). The CDR3 length is 17 residues. Trimming pared 5 bases from V and 2 bases from J, leaving 21 bases between. Germline V gene sequence: CDR1 MNHEY, CDR2 SMNVEV (reference sequence). CDR3: CASSQTLGGGVNYGYTF. As DNA, the CDR3 is TGTGCCAGCAGTCAAACCCTGGGGGGAGGGGTGAACTATGGCTACACCTTC.

This chain uses TRBV19 with TRBJ2-1; D gene uncertain. V was clipped by 1 base and J by 3 bases, with 7 bases between them. This CDR3 contains 14 residues. Germline V CDR1 and CDR2: LNHDA, SQIVND (reference sequence). Here the CDR3 DNA reads TGTGCCAGTAGTATAGTCGACGGCTACAATGAGCAGTTCTTC. This translates into CASSIVDGYNEQFF.